A single sample is the source of the 25 T cell receptor beta chains below, sequenced in a study of T-cell reconstitution after alpha-beta-depleted transplantation in children. Researchers prepared the TCRbeta library using unique molecular identifiers, the study reports. In TCRdb, the PCR reads were re-called with MiXCR into one record per CDR3 protein. Of roughly 240,000 distinct CDR3 sequences listed, roughly 8% are singletons. The sample here was PBMCs, mostly from graft donor cells, taken 180 days after TCRalphabeta/CD19-depleted stem cell transplant. All receptors come from a male patient between 10 and 17 years old who had a stem cell transplant for acute lymphoblastic leukemia, so the T cells may come from the graft donor.

This clonotype was counted many times. The chain combines TRBV20-1 with TRBJ2-3; D may be TRBD2 (6 bases). From germline, CDR1 is DFQATT and CDR2 SNEGSKA (reference sequence). Trimming took off 6 bases at V and 1 base at J, with 14 bases between the two ends. The length of the CDR3 is 14 residues. The CDR3 DNA is TGCAGTGCGAGGGACTCCGATCGCACAGATACGCAGTATTTT. Encoded protein: CSARDSDRTDTQYF.

This clonotype showed up many times. V is TRBV12-3 or TRBV12-4 and J is TRBJ2-4, with D perhaps TRBD1 or TRBD2 (6 bases each). This CDR3 is built from 14 residues. V dropped 6 bases and J dropped 3 bases, with 12 bases sitting between them. The CDR3 DNA sequence: TGTGCCAGCAGGAGGGGGGTAGGCAAAAACATTCAGTACTTC. Translated: CASRRGVGKNIQYF.

This clonotype was recorded many times. The chain links TRBV7-9 to TRBJ1-1, with a tentative D call TRBD1 (5 bases). The CDR3 length is 16 residues. V was trimmed by 1 base and J by 0 bases, leaving 12 bases between them. The germline CDR1 and CDR2 sequences are SEHNR and FQNEAQ (reference sequence). The CDR3: CASSLGQWGMNTEAFF. As DNA, the CDR3 is TGTGCCAGCAGCTTAGGACAGTGGGGGATGAACACTGAAGCTTTCTTT.

The V gene is TRBV20-1, the J gene TRBJ2-5; no definite D call. Trimming cost V 7 bases and J 7 bases, with 28 bases left between them. From germline, CDR1 is DFQATT and CDR2 SNEGSKA (reference sequence). The CDR3 sequence is 16 residues long. CDR3 sequence (DNA): TGCAGTGTCTATCCGGGCCTTCAAAATTGGGGTGGGACCCAGTACTTC. Protein product: CSVYPGLQNWGGTQYF.

This clonotype was seen repeatedly, ten times or more. The chain combines TRBV27 with TRBJ1-3; D ambiguous. Germline values: CDR1 MNHEY, CDR2 SMNVEV (reference sequence). Deletions cut 4 bases from V and 2 bases from J, with 9 bases between. The CDR3 is 14 amino acids. DNA of the CDR3: TGTGCCAGCAGTTCCCTTCTCACTGGAAACACCATATATTTT. This gives the protein CASSSLLTGNTIYF.

This clonotype was found many times. This rearrangement joins TRBV4-2 to TRBJ2-3; D not resolved. The germline CDR1 and CDR2 sequences are LGHNA and YNFKEQ. V gave up 1 base and J gave up 4 bases, with 9 bases separating them. The CDR3 contains 14 residues. The CDR3 DNA is TGTGCCAGCAGCCAAGCAATAGATTCAGATACGCAGTATTTT. It is translated as CASSQAIDSDTQYF.

This clonotype was seen at least ten times. The chain recombines TRBV3-1 with TRBJ2-5; D not certain. CDR3 length equals 15 residues. Trimming pared 1 base from V and 3 bases from J, leaving 12 bases between. Germline CDR1 and CDR2: LGHDT and YNNKEL (reference sequence). The CDR3 sequence is CASSQVTVIEETQYF. The CDR3 DNA reads TGTGCCAGCAGCCAAGTAACAGTGATTGAAGAGACCCAGTACTTC.

This clonotype was counted ten times or more. The chain uses TRBV6-2 or TRBV6-3 and TRBJ2-7; a possible D gene is TRBD2 (5 bases). In germline, CDR1 is MNHEY, CDR2 SVGEGT. The CDR3 consists of 14 residues. V dropped 1 base and J dropped 1 base, with 8 bases sitting between them. CDR3 coding DNA: TGTGCCAGCAGTTACTATGAGGGTTCCTACGAGCAGTACTTC. It yields the protein CASSYYEGSYEQYF.

The sample holds many counts of this clonotype. The genes are TRBV29-1 and TRBJ2-1; weak D call: TRBD1 (6 bases). The CDR3 has 12 residues. Germline CDR1 SQVTM, CDR2 ANQGSEA. V was pared by 1 base and J by 11 bases, with 12 bases between. CDR3 region: CSVEATGFQQFF. The CDR3 nucleotides are TGCAGCGTTGAAGCTACAGGGTTTCAGCAGTTCTTC.

In the case of this clonotype: It may be a read error: a sequence one base away is much more abundant. Given the absence of the conserved phenylalanine or tryptophan at the CDR3 end, a read error is likely. The rearrangement links TRBV12-3 or TRBV12-4 to TRBJ1-1, with D unresolved. V was shortened by 2 bases and J by 1 base, with 14 bases between the two germline ends. This CDR3 is built from 16 residues. CDR3 nucleotides: TGTGCCAGCAGTTTAACCCGGAGACGGTCGAACACTGAAGCTTTCCTT. This encodes CASSLTRRRSNTEAFL.

At least ten counts were recorded for this clonotype. One end of the junction varies from germline; a read error may be responsible. V usage is TRBV20-1 and J usage is TRBJ2-4; D call uncertain. Germline loops: CDR1 DFQATT, CDR2 SNEGSKA (reference sequence). This CDR3 comprises 14 residues. CDR3 amino acids: CSAREWQAINIQYF. The CDR3 region has the DNA TGCAGTGCTAGAGAGTGGCAGGCCATAAACATTCAGTACTTC.

In the case of this clonotype: A read error is possible here, since a much larger clone lies one base away. V and J are TRBV9 and TRBJ2-3; no clear D. The germline gives CDR1 SGDLS, CDR2 YYNGEE. V gave up 3 bases and J gave up 2 bases, with 13 bases separating them. CDR3 length equals 15 residues. DNA for the CDR3: TGTGCCAGCAGCGGATACACTTCTACCACAGATACGCAGTATTTT. This encodes CASSGYTSTTDTQYF.

This clonotype came up many times. The chain uses TRBV7-2 and TRBJ2-1; tentative D call: TRBD1 (5 bases). The V and J ends lost 5 bases and 4 bases respectively, with 21 bases between them. Germline V gene sequence: CDR1 SGHTA, CDR2 FQGNSA. The CDR3 consists of 17 residues. The CDR3 region is CASSLDPPPTEYNEQFF. The CDR3 coding sequence is TGTGCCAGCAGCCTAGATCCACCCCCGACAGAGTACAATGAGCAGTTCTTC.

Ten or more counts support this clonotype. The chain recombines TRBV29-1 with TRBJ1-1; the D gene is possibly TRBD1 (5 bases). The germline gives CDR1 SQVTM, CDR2 ANQGSEA. This CDR3 is 15 amino acids long. The V and J ends lost 4 bases and 0 bases respectively, with 15 bases between them. CDR3 sequence reads: CSVGQMVAMNTEAFF. The CDR3, as DNA: TGCAGCGTTGGACAGATGGTAGCCATGAACACTGAAGCTTTCTTT.

Comments on this clonotype: The junction shows a germline mismatch at one end, possibly a read error. The chain employs TRBV18 and TRBJ2-5; D unclear. The CDR3 extends over 11 amino acids. Germline CDR1 KGHSH, CDR2 LQKENI. The CDR3 spells CVSSPLETQYF. The CDR3 DNA follows: TGTGTCAGCTCACCTCTCGAGACCCAGTACTTC.

This clonotype has a count of ten or more. This chain links TRBV27 with TRBJ1-6, with 7 bases lining up with TRBD1. After removal of 6 bases from V and 9 bases from J, the junction contained 11 bases not matched to a gene. This CDR3 is 15 amino acids long. Germline V gene lookup returns CDR1 MNHEY and CDR2 SMNVEV (reference sequence). Here the CDR3 reads CASRVTAQGFSPLHF. CDR3 nucleotide sequence: TGTGCCAGCAGGGTTACGGCACAGGGGTTTTCACCCCTCCACTTT.

Regarding this clonotype: A much larger clonotype is one base distant, so this may be a read error. The rearrangement links TRBV20-1 to TRBJ2-7, with D unresolved. V was clipped by 5 bases and J by 9 bases, with 11 bases between them. CDR3 size: 10 residues. In germline, CDR1 is DFQATT, CDR2 SNEGSKA (reference sequence). In nucleotides, the CDR3 is TGCAGTGCTGTTTCCGGCGTGCAGTACTTC. This sequence encodes CSAVSGVQYF.

This clonotype was found many times. The chain joins TRBV7-2 to TRBJ2-4; TRBD1 aligns across 9 bases. This CDR3 has 18 residues. Germline trimming cut 4 bases from V and 3 bases from J; bases unmatched to any gene: 13. Germline V gene lookup returns CDR1 SGHTA and CDR2 FQGNSA. The CDR3 region has the DNA TGTGCCAGCAGCTCCGCCATCAACAGGGGGCGAGGCAAAAACATTCAGTACTTC. Translation: CASSSAINRGRGKNIQYF. The complete variable domain, with remaining parts taken from reference TRBV7-2 and TRBJ2-4, reads GAGVSQSPSNKVTEKGKDVELRCDPISGHTALYWYRQSLGQGLEFLIYFQGNSAPDKSGLPSDRFSAERTGGSVSTLTIQRTQQEDSAVYLCASSSAINRGRGKNIQYFGAGTRLSVL.

This clonotype has ten or more counts. V usage is TRBV29-1 and J usage is TRBJ1-1, with a weak D call TRBD1 (6 bases). The CDR3 has 14 amino acids. Germline-derived CDR1 and CDR2 are SQVTM and ANQGSEA. Trimming shortened V by 7 bases and J by 1 base, and 16 bases separated the two germline ends. CDR3 nucleotide sequence: TGCAGCGGTCTTACAGGGTACCGGAACACTGAAGCTTTCTTT. This codes for CSGLTGYRNTEAFF.

This clonotype was seen many times. This chain connects TRBV7-2 to TRBJ2-2; 7 bases map to TRBD1. Germline assignment: CDR1 SGHTA and CDR2 FQGNSA. CDR3 length: 15 amino acids. The J segment lost 1 base and the V segment lost 4 bases, leaving 3 bases of the junction unmatched. The CDR3 DNA is TGTGCCAGCAGCTCGGGACAGAAGAACACCGGGGAGCTGTTTTTT. The encoded protein is CASSSGQKNTGELFF. The full variable domain, in which reference TRBV7-2 and TRBJ2-2 provide the parts outside the CDR3, is GAGVSQSPSNKVTEKGKDVELRCDPISGHTALYWYRQSLGQGLEFLIYFQGNSAPDKSGLPSDRFSAERTGGSVSTLTIQRTQQEDSAVYLCASSSGQKNTGELFFGEGSRLTVL.

Ten or more counts support this clonotype. This chain connects TRBV11-2 to TRBJ1-2, with D perhaps TRBD1 (5 bases). Germline CDR1 is SGHAT and CDR2 is FQNNGV. The CDR3 totals 12 residues. V was cut by 0 bases and J by 12 bases, with 11 bases left in between. The CDR3 loop is CASSLDRGGNTF. In DNA form, the CDR3 reads TGTGCCAGCAGCTTAGATAGGGGCGGTAACACCTTC.

This clonotype showed up just a few times. This chain uses TRBV6-1 with TRBJ1-1, with 12 nucleotides matching TRBD1. J lost 1 base, V lost 4 bases, and 7 bases had no gene match. The CDR3 runs to 17 residues. Germline CDR1 and CDR2: MNHNS and SASEGT. This chain's CDR3 is CASSVPGQGAGNTEAFF. CDR3 DNA sequence: TGTGCCAGCAGTGTCCCGGGACAGGGGGCGGGGAACACTGAAGCTTTCTTT.

This clonotype was seen many times. The chain joins TRBV20-1 to TRBJ2-3; the D gene is possibly TRBD2 (5 bases). The length of the CDR3 is 15 residues. Germline V gene sequence: CDR1 DFQATT, CDR2 SNEGSKA (reference sequence). V was cut by 5 bases and J by 1 base, with 16 bases left in between. CDR3 coding DNA: TGCAGTGCTCCCCCCCGGGGTCTTGGCACAGATACGCAGTATTTT. Its translation: CSAPPRGLGTDTQYF.

This clonotype came up many times. The chain combines TRBV7-2 with TRBJ2-2; tentatively, D is TRBD2 (5 bases). In germline, CDR1 is SGHTA, CDR2 FQGNSA. Trimming took off 3 bases at V and 7 bases at J, with 21 bases between the two ends. The CDR3 extends over 17 amino acids. CDR3 protein: CASSLSRGWASGGELFF. CDR3 bases: TGTGCCAGCAGCTTGTCTCGGGGTTGGGCCTCCGGCGGGGAGCTGTTTTTT.

Ten or more counts support this clonotype. This rearrangement joins TRBV11-1 to TRBJ2-2, with D tentatively TRBD1 (6 bases). This CDR3 has 18 residues. The germline V gene has CDR1 SGHAT and CDR2 FQDESV (reference sequence). The V and J ends lost 1 base and 4 bases respectively, with 19 bases between them. CDR3 in amino acids: CASSLVQWQGSLTGELFF. CDR3 in DNA: TGTGCCAGCAGCTTAGTCCAGTGGCAGGGGTCTCTCACCGGGGAGCTGTTTTTT.